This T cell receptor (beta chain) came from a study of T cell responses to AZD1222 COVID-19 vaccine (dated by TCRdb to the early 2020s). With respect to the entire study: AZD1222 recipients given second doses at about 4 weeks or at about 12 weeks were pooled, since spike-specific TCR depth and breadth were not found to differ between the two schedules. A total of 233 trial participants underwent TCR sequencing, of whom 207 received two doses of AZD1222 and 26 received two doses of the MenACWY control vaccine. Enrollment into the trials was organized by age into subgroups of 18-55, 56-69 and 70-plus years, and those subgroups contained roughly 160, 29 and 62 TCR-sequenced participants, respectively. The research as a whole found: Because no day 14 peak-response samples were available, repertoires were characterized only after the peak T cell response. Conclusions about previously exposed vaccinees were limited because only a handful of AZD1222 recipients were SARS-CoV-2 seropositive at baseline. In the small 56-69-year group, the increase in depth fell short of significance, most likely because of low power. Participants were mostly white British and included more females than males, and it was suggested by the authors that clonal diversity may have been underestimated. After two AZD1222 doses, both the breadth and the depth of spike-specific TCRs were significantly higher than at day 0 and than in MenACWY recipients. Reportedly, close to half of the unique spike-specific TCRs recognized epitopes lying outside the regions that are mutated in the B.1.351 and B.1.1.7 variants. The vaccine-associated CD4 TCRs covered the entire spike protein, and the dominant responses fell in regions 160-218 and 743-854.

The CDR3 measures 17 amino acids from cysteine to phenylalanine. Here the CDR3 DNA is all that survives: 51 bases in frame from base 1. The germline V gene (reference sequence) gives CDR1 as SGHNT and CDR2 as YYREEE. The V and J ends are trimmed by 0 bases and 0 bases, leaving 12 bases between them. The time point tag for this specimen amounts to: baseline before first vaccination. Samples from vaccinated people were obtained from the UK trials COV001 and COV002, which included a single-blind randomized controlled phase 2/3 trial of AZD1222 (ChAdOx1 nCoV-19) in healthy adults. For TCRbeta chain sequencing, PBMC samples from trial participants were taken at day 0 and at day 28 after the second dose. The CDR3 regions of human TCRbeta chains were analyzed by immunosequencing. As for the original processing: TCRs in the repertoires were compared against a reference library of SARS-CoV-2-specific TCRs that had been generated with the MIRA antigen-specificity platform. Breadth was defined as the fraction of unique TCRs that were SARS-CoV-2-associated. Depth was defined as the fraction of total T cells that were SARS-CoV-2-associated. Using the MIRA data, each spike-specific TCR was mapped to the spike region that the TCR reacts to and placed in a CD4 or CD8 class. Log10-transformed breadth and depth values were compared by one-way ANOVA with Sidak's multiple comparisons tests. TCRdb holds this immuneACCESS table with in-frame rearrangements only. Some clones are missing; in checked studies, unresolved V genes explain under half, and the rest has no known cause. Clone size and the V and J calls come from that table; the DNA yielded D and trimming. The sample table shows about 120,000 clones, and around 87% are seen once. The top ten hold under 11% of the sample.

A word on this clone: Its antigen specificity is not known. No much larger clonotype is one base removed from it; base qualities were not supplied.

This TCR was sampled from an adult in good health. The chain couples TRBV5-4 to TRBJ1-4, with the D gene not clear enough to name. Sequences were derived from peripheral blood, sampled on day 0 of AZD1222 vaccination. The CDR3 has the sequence CASSLDLREATNEKLFF. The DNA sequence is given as TGTGCCAGCAGCTTGGATTTGAGGGAGGCAACTAATGAAAAACTGTTTTTT.